This TCR beta chain was sequenced for a study of blood T cell repertoires in COVID-19. The CDR3 contains 14 residues. CDR1 is MNHEY, CDR2 SMNVEV, per germline (reference sequence). Trimming shortened V by 0 bases and J by 6 bases, and 12 bases separated the two germline ends. Per the authors' pipeline: Reference gene primer amplification gave nucleated cell count estimates. Sequencing used immunoSEQ multiplex PCR; TCRdb keeps in-frame clones, though not all of them. That table gives V, J and clone size, and the DNA gave D and trimming. The sample holds about 180,000 clones; approximately 83% are singletons and the top ten take less than 2%.

Specimen: peripheral blood. The chain uses TRBV27 and TRBJ2-7, with D uncertain. This clonotype was obtained from a human donor in a cohort sampled during active COVID-19. The CDR3 DNA is TGTGCCAGCAGTTTATCGTTTCCCTCGGGCGAGCAGTACTTC. Protein: CASSLSFPSGEQYF.